The T cell receptor (beta chain) under discussion was sequenced for a study of control samples from healthy donors and cancer patients. Libraries were prepared by immunoSEQ multiplex PCR; TCRdb keeps only in-frame clonotypes and omits some of them. Among approximately 140,000 clones listed, about 90% were seen once. The CDR3 extends over 14 amino acids. Germline lookup yields CDR1 SGHDT and CDR2 YYEEEE. The ends were cut back, 3 bases at V and 3 bases at J, with 9 bases in the middle. This clonotype was obtained from a man younger than 30 in good health. The chain links TRBV5-6 to TRBJ1-4, with no clear D. The specimen sequenced was blood. CDR3 residues: CASSSGRANEKLFF. DNA for the CDR3: TGTGCCAGCAGCTCGGGCAGAGCTAATGAAAAACTGTTTTTT.